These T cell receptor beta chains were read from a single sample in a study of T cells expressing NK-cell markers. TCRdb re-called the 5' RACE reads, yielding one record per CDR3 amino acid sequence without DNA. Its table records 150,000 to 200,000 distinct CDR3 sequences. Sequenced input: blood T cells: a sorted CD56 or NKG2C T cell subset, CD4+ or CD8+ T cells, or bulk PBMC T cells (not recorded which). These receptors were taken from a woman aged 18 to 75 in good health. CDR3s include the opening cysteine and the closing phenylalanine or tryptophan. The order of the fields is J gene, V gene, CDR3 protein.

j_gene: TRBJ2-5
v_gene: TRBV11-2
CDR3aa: CASSPGGFSVWETQYF

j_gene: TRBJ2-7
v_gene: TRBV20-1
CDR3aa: CSASLRGHGLFYEQYF

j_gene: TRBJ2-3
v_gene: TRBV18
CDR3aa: CASSPVTGFSTDTQYF

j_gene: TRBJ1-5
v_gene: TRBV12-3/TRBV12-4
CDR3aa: CASSSPGRNQPQHF

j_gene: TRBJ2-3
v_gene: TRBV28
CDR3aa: CASSPAAFTDTQYF

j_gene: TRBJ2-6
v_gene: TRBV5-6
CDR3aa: CASSPDYSGANVLTF

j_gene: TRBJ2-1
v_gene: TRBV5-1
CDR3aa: CASSSDVGEQFF

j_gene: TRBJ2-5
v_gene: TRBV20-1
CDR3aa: CSARDPILQETQYF

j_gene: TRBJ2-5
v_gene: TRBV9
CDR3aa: CASSVATRREETQYF

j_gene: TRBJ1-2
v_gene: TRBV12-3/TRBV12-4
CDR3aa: CASSFGGDDGYTF

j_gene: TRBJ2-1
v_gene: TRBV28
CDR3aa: CASSSASGIYNEQFF

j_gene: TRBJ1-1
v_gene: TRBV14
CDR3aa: CASSQASGRNTEAFF

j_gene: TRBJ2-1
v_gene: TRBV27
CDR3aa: CASSSTQGALYRGEQFF

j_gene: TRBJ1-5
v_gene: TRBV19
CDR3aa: CATNPNRVAQPQHF

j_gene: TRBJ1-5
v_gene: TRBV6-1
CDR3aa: CASRHRSRENQPQHF

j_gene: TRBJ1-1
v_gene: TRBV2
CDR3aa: CASSEVGGDTEAFF

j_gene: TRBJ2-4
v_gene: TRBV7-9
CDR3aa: CASSLIYRDLKNIQYF

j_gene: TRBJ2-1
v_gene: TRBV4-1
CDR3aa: CASSQGLAGPYNEQFF

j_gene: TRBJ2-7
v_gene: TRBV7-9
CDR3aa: CASSAGQAINYYEQYF

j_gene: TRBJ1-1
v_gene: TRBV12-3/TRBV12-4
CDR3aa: CASSLRGLNTEAFF

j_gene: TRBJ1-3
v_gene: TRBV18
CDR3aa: CASSPLEARAGNTIYF

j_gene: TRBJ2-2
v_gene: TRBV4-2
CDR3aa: CASSREGQNTGELFF

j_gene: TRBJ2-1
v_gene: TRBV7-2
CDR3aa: CASSPRIAGDFNEQFF

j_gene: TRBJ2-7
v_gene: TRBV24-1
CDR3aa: CATSDGLRGQDYEQYF

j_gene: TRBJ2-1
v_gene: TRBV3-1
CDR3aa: CASSQVLGRAGYNEQFF

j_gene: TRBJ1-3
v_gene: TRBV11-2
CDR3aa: CASSPGTAGNTIYF

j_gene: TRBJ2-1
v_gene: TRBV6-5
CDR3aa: CASSYSGGSNEQFF